A selection of T cell receptor beta chains follows, all from one sample in a study of cytomegalovirus exposure and HLA in healthy donors. Method: immunoSEQ multiplex PCR; TCRdb's copy keeps in-frame clones and lacks some. The data contain about 200,000 clones, about 81% of them seen just once; the ten biggest clones take up 1% to 1.5%. The sample was PBMCs. These receptors were obtained from a woman between 25 and 40 years old in good health and CMV-seronegative. Each CDR3 is given with its conserved first and last residue. The D gene is left open where the match is weak. The size field is filled for only some rows; it gives once, few, many or a size class.

J gene: TRBJ2-5; D gene: .; clone size: .; V gene: TRBV19; CDR3 DNA: TGTGCCAGTAGTATGAACCGCCTTCGGGAAGAGACCCAGTACTTC; CDR3 protein: CASSMNRLREETQYF
J gene: TRBJ1-2; D gene: .; clone size: .; V gene: TRBV5-1; CDR3 DNA: TGCGCCAGCAGCACGACAGGCCAAAACTATGGCTACACCTTC; CDR3 protein: CASSTTGQNYGYTF
J gene: TRBJ2-1; D gene: TRBD2; clone size: .; V gene: TRBV7-2; CDR3 DNA: TGTGCCAGCAGCAAGAGCGGGAGAGGCTACAATGAGCAGTTCTTC; CDR3 protein: CASSKSGRGYNEQFF
J gene: TRBJ1-4; D gene: .; clone size: .; V gene: TRBV10-3; CDR3 DNA: TGTGCCATCAGTGATCGTGGAGGGGGGGATAATGAAAAACTGTTTTTT; CDR3 protein: CAISDRGGGDNEKLFF
J gene: TRBJ2-3; D gene: TRBD2; clone size: once; V gene: TRBV5-1; CDR3 DNA: TGCGCCAGCAGTAATTTGGCGGGAGACGTTACAGATACGCAGTATTTT; CDR3 protein: CASSNLAGDVTDTQYF
J gene: TRBJ2-3; D gene: TRBD1; clone size: once; V gene: TRBV5-6; CDR3 DNA: TGTGCCAGCAGCTGGGACAGGGGGATGGCAGATACGCAGTATTTT; CDR3 protein: CASSWDRGMADTQYF
J gene: TRBJ2-4; D gene: .; clone size: .; V gene: TRBV29-1; CDR3 DNA: TGCAGCGTTGCCTTGCGACTAGGCAAAAACATTCAGTACTTC; CDR3 protein: CSVALRLGKNIQYF
J gene: TRBJ2-6; D gene: .; clone size: .; V gene: TRBV28; CDR3 DNA: TGTGCCAGCAGCTCGACAGGTCACGGGGCCAACGTCCTGACTTTC; CDR3 protein: CASSSTGHGANVLTF
J gene: TRBJ2-7; D gene: .; clone size: .; V gene: TRBV10-1; CDR3 DNA: TGCGCCAGCAGTGACCCCAACAGGGACGCCTACGAGCAGTACTTC; CDR3 protein: CASSDPNRDAYEQYF
J gene: TRBJ1-2; D gene: TRBD1; clone size: .; V gene: TRBV6-5; CDR3 DNA: TGTGCCAGCAGGCAGCCGGGACAGGGCCTCTATGGCTACACCTTC; CDR3 protein: CASRQPGQGLYGYTF
J gene: TRBJ2-3; D gene: TRBD1; clone size: .; V gene: TRBV5-1; CDR3 DNA: TGCGCCAGCAGCTTGCTCCTTACAGGGGCACGGGCAGATACGCAGTATTTT; CDR3 protein: CASSLLLTGARADTQYF
J gene: TRBJ2-1; D gene: .; clone size: .; V gene: TRBV15; CDR3 DNA: TGTGCCACCAGCGGCCGGAGCTCCTACAATGAGCAGTTCTTC; CDR3 protein: CATSGRSSYNEQFF
J gene: TRBJ2-1; D gene: .; clone size: .; V gene: TRBV7-8; CDR3 DNA: TGTGCCAGCAGCAGTTACCGACTAGGTAACTACAATGAGCAGTTCTTC; CDR3 protein: CASSSYRLGNYNEQFF
J gene: TRBJ2-7; D gene: .; clone size: .; V gene: TRBV18; CDR3 DNA: TGTGCCAGCTCACGGACAGATCTGACCTACGAGCAGTACTTC; CDR3 protein: CASSRTDLTYEQYF
J gene: TRBJ1-3; D gene: TRBD1; clone size: few; V gene: TRBV2; CDR3 DNA: TGTGCCAGCAGTGAGAGGACAGGGACTGGAAACACCATATATTTT; CDR3 protein: CASSERTGTGNTIYF
J gene: TRBJ1-2; D gene: TRBD1; clone size: .; V gene: TRBV19; CDR3 DNA: TGTGCCACCAAGACAGGGGACTATGGCTACACCTTC; CDR3 protein: CATKTGDYGYTF
J gene: TRBJ2-2; D gene: .; clone size: .; V gene: TRBV5-1; CDR3 DNA: TGCGCCAGCGGGGACAATACAGGAAACACCGGGGAGCTGTTTTTT; CDR3 protein: CASGDNTGNTGELFF
J gene: TRBJ2-1; D gene: TRBD2; clone size: .; V gene: TRBV10-3; CDR3 DNA: TGTGCCATCAGGGGGACTAGCGGTGCTTACAATGAGCAGTTCTTC; CDR3 protein: CAIRGTSGAYNEQFF
J gene: TRBJ2-3; D gene: TRBD1; clone size: .; V gene: TRBV29-1; CDR3 DNA: TGCAGCCTTGGGACAGGGGGCAGGACGGATACGCAGTATTTT; CDR3 protein: CSLGTGGRTDTQYF
J gene: TRBJ1-5; D gene: .; clone size: .; V gene: TRBV2; CDR3 DNA: TGTGCCAGCAGTGCCGGGGTAGGCAATCAGCCCCAGCATTTT; CDR3 protein: CASSAGVGNQPQHF
J gene: TRBJ1-2; D gene: .; clone size: .; V gene: TRBV5-3; CDR3 DNA: TGTGCCAGAAGCTTGCCCCCTAAAATTACCTATGGCTACACCTTC; CDR3 protein: CARSLPPKITYGYTF
J gene: TRBJ1-3; D gene: .; clone size: .; V gene: TRBV5-1; CDR3 DNA: TGCGCCAGCAGCTTGAATGATGTTGCGTTGGACACCATATATTTT; CDR3 protein: CASSLNDVALDTIYF
J gene: TRBJ2-3; D gene: TRBD2; clone size: .; V gene: TRBV2; CDR3 DNA: TGTGCCAGCAGGCGGGGGGGCGGGGCAGATACGCAGTATTTT; CDR3 protein: CASRRGGGADTQYF
J gene: TRBJ2-7; D gene: TRBD1; clone size: .; V gene: TRBV4-1; CDR3 DNA: TGCGCCAGCAGCCAGGGACAGGGCGGAACCTACGAGCAGTACTTC; CDR3 protein: CASSQGQGGTYEQYF
J gene: TRBJ1-2; D gene: TRBD1; clone size: .; V gene: TRBV9; CDR3 DNA: TGTGCCAGCAGCGTAGATGCAGGGGGCCTTAACTATGGCTACACCTTC; CDR3 protein: CASSVDAGGLNYGYTF
J gene: TRBJ2-1; D gene: TRBD1; clone size: once; V gene: TRBV5-1; CDR3 DNA: TGCGCCAGCAGCTTATTGACAGGGGTAAGCTACAATGAGCAGTTCTTC; CDR3 protein: CASSLLTGVSYNEQFF
J gene: TRBJ2-3; D gene: .; clone size: .; V gene: TRBV5-1; CDR3 DNA: TGCGCCAGCAGCCCCGGACAGCCCACAGATACGCAGTATTTT; CDR3 protein: CASSPGQPTDTQYF
J gene: TRBJ1-1; D gene: .; clone size: .; V gene: TRBV27; CDR3 DNA: TGTGCCAGCAGTTTAAATCAGGGCGGATCGAACACTGAAGCTTTCTTT; CDR3 protein: CASSLNQGGSNTEAFF
J gene: TRBJ2-3; D gene: TRBD2; clone size: .; V gene: TRBV12-5; CDR3 DNA: TGTGCTAGTGGTGATAGCGGGGGAGGTGGTACGCAGTATTTT; CDR3 protein: CASGDSGGGGTQYF
J gene: TRBJ2-2; D gene: TRBD1; clone size: .; V gene: TRBV27; CDR3 DNA: TGTGCCAGCAGTTTATCTACCGGGACAGTTAACACCGGGGAGCTGTTTTTT; CDR3 protein: CASSLSTGTVNTGELFF
J gene: TRBJ2-7; D gene: .; clone size: .; V gene: TRBV6-5; CDR3 DNA: TGTGCCAGCAGTTATGGCATAGCTGACTACGAGCAGTACTTC; CDR3 protein: CASSYGIADYEQYF
J gene: TRBJ1-2; D gene: TRBD1; clone size: once; V gene: TRBV11-1; CDR3 DNA: TGTGCCAGCAGCAGACAGGGAGACTATGGCTACACCTTC; CDR3 protein: CASSRQGDYGYTF
J gene: TRBJ2-2; D gene: TRBD1; clone size: .; V gene: TRBV11-2; CDR3 DNA: TGTGCCAGCAGCGACCGGGACAGTCCCACCGGGGAGCTGTTTTTT; CDR3 protein: CASSDRDSPTGELFF
J gene: TRBJ1-1; D gene: .; clone size: .; V gene: TRBV5-1; CDR3 DNA: TGCGCCAGCAGCTCTACAGGGAATATGAACACTGAAGCTTTCTTT; CDR3 protein: CASSSTGNMNTEAFF
J gene: TRBJ1-2; D gene: .; clone size: few; V gene: TRBV19; CDR3 DNA: TGTGCCAGTAGTCGACAGCTAAACTATGGCTACACCTTC; CDR3 protein: CASSRQLNYGYTF
J gene: TRBJ2-2; D gene: TRBD2; clone size: .; V gene: TRBV2; CDR3 DNA: TGTGCCAGCTTTATGGGTAGCGGGAGAACCGGGGAGCTGTTTTTT; CDR3 protein: CASFMGSGRTGELFF
J gene: TRBJ2-1; D gene: .; clone size: .; V gene: TRBV7-8; CDR3 DNA: TGTGCCAGCAGCTTAGACCTAGCGCCAACATACAATGAGCAGTTCTTC; CDR3 protein: CASSLDLAPTYNEQFF
J gene: TRBJ1-2; D gene: TRBD1; clone size: .; V gene: TRBV28; CDR3 DNA: TGTGCCAGCAGTAACGTCGTGGACAGGGGGTCCTATGGCTACACCTTC; CDR3 protein: CASSNVVDRGSYGYTF
J gene: TRBJ1-5; D gene: TRBD1; clone size: once; V gene: TRBV27; CDR3 DNA: TGTGCCAGCTCGACGGGACAGGGGCAGCCCCAGCATTTT; CDR3 protein: CASSTGQGQPQHF
J gene: TRBJ2-2; D gene: TRBD1; clone size: .; V gene: TRBV6-6; CDR3 DNA: TGTGCCAGCGAATACGGACAGGGGGCGATCGGGGAGCTGTTTTTT; CDR3 protein: CASEYGQGAIGELFF
J gene: TRBJ1-5; D gene: .; clone size: .; V gene: TRBV6-6; CDR3 DNA: TGTGCCAGCACCGAGAGAGCCTCCAATCAGCCCCAGCATTTT; CDR3 protein: CASTERASNQPQHF